Shown below are 28 T cell receptor beta chains from a single sample sequenced in a study of blood T cell repertoires in COVID-19. Repertoires were generated with immunoSEQ multiplex PCR, while TCRdb's copy carries only in-frame clones and drops some. The data hold roughly 100,000 clones, with around 87% observed a single time. Sequencing was performed on peripheral blood. The receptors come from a human donor in a cohort sampled during active COVID-19.

This sequence joins TRBV28 and TRBJ1-4, with unresolved D. Looked up from germline, CDR1 is MDHEN and CDR2 is SYDVKM. The CDR3 extends over 15 amino acids. V lost 7 bases to trimming and J lost 0 bases, with 12 bases between them. The CDR3 region is CASKRLRTTNEKLFF. The CDR3 bases are TGTGCCAGCAAGCGTCTGCGGACAACTAATGAAAAACTGTTTTTT.

In its sample, this clone was seen once. The chain carries TRBV5-8 and TRBJ2-3, with 9 bases lining up with TRBD2. The CDR3 totals 15 residues. CDR1 is SGHTS and CDR2 is YDEGEE in the germline V gene. V lost 4 bases and J lost 2; bases outside the gene matches: 5. Here the CDR3 DNA reads TGTGCCAGCAGCCATCGCGGGGGGGCCACAGATACGCAGTATTTT. Amino acid sequence: CASSHRGGATDTQYF. Full variable domain (remainder filled in from reference TRBV5-8 and TRBJ2-3): EAGVTQSPTHLIKTRGQQATLRCSPISGHTSVYWYQQALGLGLQFLLWYDEGEERNRGNFPPRFSGRQFPNYSSELNVNALELEDSALYLCASSHRGGATDTQYFGPGTRLTVL.

The chain couples TRBV3-1 (or the pseudogene TRBV3-2) to TRBJ2-7; TRBD1 might be the D (5 bases). From germline, CDR1 is LGHDT and CDR2 YNNKEL (reference sequence). V gave up 4 bases and J gave up 2 bases, with 15 bases separating them. The CDR3 has 15 residues. CDR3 residues: CASSPGTRAPYEQYF. In DNA form, the CDR3 reads TGTGCCAGCAGCCCCGGCACCAGGGCCCCCTACGAGCAGTACTTC.

The chain employs TRBV6-5 and TRBJ1-2; 9 bases map to TRBD1. The CDR3 extends over 14 amino acids. V trimming: 5 bases; J trimming: 3 bases; junction bases outside the gene matches: 4. Germline V lookup: CDR1 MNHEY, CDR2 SVGAGI. The DNA of the CDR3 is TGTGCCAGCAGTCGACAGGGGGGCGACTATGGCTACACCTTC. Protein product: CASSRQGGDYGYTF.

The chain combines TRBV10-3 with TRBJ2-7; 8 bases align to TRBD1. CDR3 length: 16 residues. The V gene's germline CDR1 is ENHRY and CDR2 SYGVKD. The ends lost 4 bases at V and 2 bases at J; junction bases unmatched: 10. The CDR3 DNA sequence: TGTGCCATCAGTGGGACCTCAGGGGGCTCCACCTACGAGCAGTACTTC. This encodes CAISGTSGGSTYEQYF.

The chain links TRBV6-5 to TRBJ1-2, with a possible D match to TRBD1 (5 bases). Germline loops: CDR1 MNHEY, CDR2 SVGAGI. The CDR3 has 14 residues. Trimming removed 5 bases at V and 0 bases at J, with 10 bases between. CDR3 region: CASSPTGANYGYTF. CDR3 DNA: TGTGCCAGCAGTCCAACAGGAGCTAACTATGGCTACACCTTC.

The gene calls are TRBV28 and TRBJ1-1, with a possible D match to TRBD1 (5 bases). The CDR3 consists of 13 residues. Germline values: CDR1 MDHEN, CDR2 SYDVKM. V was pared by 3 bases and J by 11 bases, with 16 bases between. Written as DNA, the CDR3 is TGTGCCAGCAGTTTGGCCGGGGGGGTTCTGGCTTTCTTT. This translates into CASSLAGGVLAFF.

The chain employs TRBV9 and TRBJ1-2, with no clear D. The CDR3 length is 13 residues. Trimming cost V 3 bases and J 8 bases, with 14 bases left between them. Germline lookup yields CDR1 SGDLS and CDR2 YYNGEE. CDR3 coding DNA: TGTGCCAGCAGCGCCCAAGGCTCCGGGGGCTACACCTTC. Its translation is CASSAQGSGGYTF.

V is TRBV4-3 and J is TRBJ1-3; D is unresolved. V was shortened by 0 bases and J by 8 bases, with 11 bases between the two germline ends. Germline CDR1 LGHNA, CDR2 YSLEER. The CDR3 spans 14 residues. In DNA, the CDR3 is TGCGCCAGCAGCCAAGAGAACGGTCGGGACACCATATATTTT. This encodes CASSQENGRDTIYF.

The rearrangement joins TRBV11-3 to TRBJ1-4, with D tentatively TRBD1 (5 bases). The germline gives CDR1 SGHNT, CDR2 YENEEA. The CDR3 has 14 amino acids. Between the trimmed V and J ends, which lost 6 bases and 8 bases, there was a span of 16 bases. The CDR3 DNA reads TGTGCCAGCAGGATGAACAGGTTTAGGGAAAAACTGTTTTTT. Translation gives CASRMNRFREKLFF.

The chain uses TRBV11-2 and TRBJ1-2; 7 bases fit TRBD1. J was trimmed by 5 bases and V by 5 bases; bases with no gene match: 14. Germline CDR1 is SGHAT and CDR2 is FQNNGV. The length of the CDR3 is 16 residues. CDR3 sequence: CASSARQGLAGYGYTF. DNA of the CDR3: TGTGCCAGCAGCGCGCGACAGGGCCTAGCGGGGTATGGCTACACCTTC.

This chain links TRBV5-1 with TRBJ2-3; 11 nucleotides align to TRBD2. The length of the CDR3 is 15 residues. The junction had 1 base not matched to a gene; V was cut back by 3 bases and J by 1 base. Germline values: CDR1 SGHRS, CDR2 YFSETQ. In DNA form, the CDR3 reads TGCGCCAGCAGCTGGGGACTAGCGGGCACAGATACGCAGTATTTT. Amino acid sequence: CASSWGLAGTDTQYF.

This chain uses TRBV5-4 with TRBJ1-2, with D possibly being TRBD1 (6 bases). This CDR3 comprises 13 residues. Germline V gene sequence: CDR1 SGHNT, CDR2 YYREEE (reference sequence). Trimming stripped 3 bases from V and 5 bases from J, with 11 bases between. CDR3 in DNA: TGTGCCAGCAGCTCGGACAGCTTGTATGGCTACACCTTC. Translation gives CASSSDSLYGYTF.

The chain combines TRBV2 with TRBJ1-4, with a possible D match to TRBD1 (6 bases). Germline V gives CDR1 SNHLY, CDR2 FYNNEI. This CDR3 comprises 14 residues. Trimming took 5 bases from V and 8 from J, leaving 15 bases between them. As DNA, the CDR3 is TGTGCCAGCAGTTACAGGGAGCGGGGAGAAAAACTGTTTTTT. Translated, it gives CASSYRERGEKLFF. Using reference TRBV2 and TRBJ1-4 for the parts outside the CDR3, the full variable domain is EPEVTQTPSHQVTQMGQEVILRCVPISNHLYFYWYRQILGQKVEFLVSFYNNEISEKSEIFDDQFSVERPDGSNFTLKIRSTKLEDSAMYFCASSYRERGEKLFFGSGTQLSVL.

The chain recombines TRBV28 with TRBJ1-1, with 8 bases aligning to TRBD1. CDR3 length: 14 amino acids. V lost 5 bases and J lost 8; bases outside the gene matches: 10. Germline V gene data show CDR1 as MDHEN and CDR2 as SYDVKM. As DNA, the CDR3 is TGTGCCAGCAGTGTCACGGGACAGGTTCTAGAAGCTTTCTTT. Its translation: CASSVTGQVLEAFF.

CDR3 DNA sequence: TGTGCCAGCAGTTACTCCCCAGGGACTAGCGGGGGGCTCGGGAATGAGCAGTTCTTC. Amino acid sequence: CASSYSPGTSGGLGNEQFF. V is TRBV6-2 or TRBV6-3 and J is TRBJ2-1; 15 bases match TRBD2. CDR3 length: 19 amino acids. J was trimmed by 7 bases and V by 0 bases; bases with no gene match: 10. CDR1 is MNHEY, CDR2 SVGEGT, per germline.

The rearrangement uses TRBV14 and TRBJ1-3, with unresolved D. Germline values: CDR1 SGHDN, CDR2 FVKESK. V was pared by 4 bases and J by 8 bases, with 9 bases between. CDR3 size: 12 residues. The CDR3: CASSLVGHTIYF. DNA for the CDR3: TGTGCCAGCAGCCTGGTTGGGCACACCATATATTTT.

This sequence joins TRBV9 and TRBJ1-2; TRBD1 is a possible D gene (6 bases). Germline CDR1 and CDR2: SGDLS and YYNGEE. V gave up 2 bases and J gave up 6 bases, with 11 bases separating them. The CDR3 sequence is 13 residues long. The CDR3 nucleotides read TGTGCCAGCAGCGTGTACAGGGATGATGGCTACACCTTC. Translating it yields CASSVYRDDGYTF.

CDR3 DNA sequence: TGTGCCAGCAGCCCGACAGATGAAAAACTGTTTTTT. Protein product: CASSPTDEKLFF. The chain employs TRBV6-2 or TRBV6-3 and TRBJ1-4, with D possibly TRBD1 on 5 matching bases. Looked up from germline, CDR1 is MNHEY and CDR2 is SVGEGT. CDR3 length: 12 amino acids. V was pared by 6 bases and J by 6 bases, with 8 bases between.

V usage is TRBV28 and J usage is TRBJ2-3; 7 bases fit TRBD1. This CDR3 comprises 14 residues. Germline values: CDR1 MDHEN, CDR2 SYDVKM. J lost 5 bases, V lost 5 bases, and 7 bases had no gene match. This CDR3 reads CASSRQGVKDTQYF. The CDR3 DNA reads TGTGCCAGCAGTCGACAGGGTGTTAAAGATACGCAGTATTTT.

V gene TRBV2 combines with J gene TRBJ2-7; possible D gene TRBD1, 5 bases. V lost 7 bases and J 4 bases, leaving 14 bases between the germline ends. The CDR3 sequence is 13 residues long. Looked up from germline, CDR1 is SNHLY and CDR2 is FYNNEI. The CDR3 DNA reads TGTGCCAGCAAAACTGACAGACTGTACGAGCAGTACTTC. This encodes CASKTDRLYEQYF.

The V and J genes are TRBV7-9 and TRBJ2-5; weak D call: TRBD2 (5 bases). Germline assignment: CDR1 SEHNR and CDR2 FQNEAQ (reference sequence). V gave up 2 bases and J gave up 1 base, with 8 bases separating them. This CDR3 region has 14 residues. CDR3 sequence (DNA): TGTGCCAGCAGCTTATTGACTATCCAAGAGACCCAGTACTTC. It yields the protein CASSLLTIQETQYF.

J is TRBJ1-4 and V is TRBV30; tentative D call: TRBD1 (5 bases). The CDR3 contains 14 residues. The V end lost 2 bases, the J end lost 4 bases, and 11 bases lay between the germline ends. Germline assignment: CDR1 GTSNPN and CDR2 SVGIG (reference sequence). In DNA, the CDR3 is TGTGCCTGGAGTCCGGGACTGGGTAATGAAAAACTGTTTTTT. Translated, it gives CAWSPGLGNEKLFF.

The chain employs TRBV4-1 and TRBJ1-1, with 11 nucleotides matching TRBD1. J lost 5 bases, V lost 4 bases, and 6 bases had no gene match. There are 15 residues in the CDR3. Germline V lookup: CDR1 MGHRA, CDR2 YSYEKL. The CDR3 here is CASSPDRGRNTEAFF. The CDR3 nucleotides are TGCGCCAGCAGCCCGGACAGGGGGCGAAATACTGAAGCTTTCTTT.

This clone was observed a few times. The V gene is TRBV5-8, the J gene TRBJ2-1; a weak D match, TRBD1 (5 bases). Germline V gene sequence: CDR1 SGHTS, CDR2 YDEGEE. Trimming left V 3 bases short and J 12 bases short, with 25 bases between. The CDR3 runs to 16 residues. The DNA for the CDR3 is TGTGCCAGCAGCTCCAAACCTGACAGTCGTGGGGTTTTGCAGTTCTTC. Its translation is CASSSKPDSRGVLQFF.

V usage is TRBV11-2 and J usage is TRBJ2-2; D may be TRBD1 (6 bases). The CDR3 has 15 amino acids. V was clipped by 1 base and J by 6 bases, with 12 bases between them. CDR1 and CDR2 (germline): SGHAT, FQNNGV. CDR3 amino acids: CASSLGDNRPGELFF. In DNA, the CDR3 is TGTGCCAGCAGCTTAGGGGACAACCGACCCGGGGAGCTGTTTTTT.

The chain links TRBV3-1 (or the pseudogene TRBV3-2) to TRBJ1-1; D may be TRBD1 (5 bases). The ends were cut back, 2 bases at V and 6 bases at J, with 16 bases in the middle. Germline V gives CDR1 LGHDT, CDR2 YNNKEL (reference sequence). This CDR3 is 15 amino acids long. The CDR3 region has the DNA TGTGCCAGCAGCCAAATCTGGGGCAATTTCGCTGAAGCTTTCTTT. Translation: CASSQIWGNFAEAFF.

This chain joins TRBV7-2 and TRBJ2-1; D uncertain. The V gene's germline CDR1 is SGHTA and CDR2 FQGNSA. The CDR3 totals 11 residues. The ends were cut back, 6 bases at V and 6 bases at J, with 6 bases in the middle. CDR3 nucleotides: TGTGCCAGCAGAATAATCAATGAGCAGTTCTTC. Translating gives CASRIINEQFF.